The clone carrying this T cell receptor beta chain was observed at least ten times. From germline, CDR1 is MNHNS and CDR2 SASEGT. V was pared by 3 bases and J by 4 bases, with 7 bases between. The CDR3 consists of 12 residues. Amplification targeted the TCR beta CDR3 regions, with RNA transcripts as the source material. RT-PCR with HTBI primers came first, then second-round multiplex PCR. TCRdb re-derived calls from the multiplex PCR reads in MiXCR, one entry per CDR3 protein. Of 500,000 to 700,000 distinct CDR3 sequences in the sample, about a fifth are singletons; the top ten hold around 7%. This specimen comes from a study of Graves' ophthalmopathy and Graves' hyperthyroidism.

The sequencing sample was made of peripheral blood. This chain connects TRBV6-1 to TRBJ2-7; no clear D. The clonotype was recovered from a woman aged 18-35 years with stable Graves' hyperthyroidism. Some clones in this sample may be carry-over from other donors' samples. The CDR3 loop reads CASSDGVYEQYF. The CDR3 DNA follows: TGTGCCAGCAGTGATGGGGTTTACGAGCAGTACTTC.